This T cell receptor (beta chain) was found in a study of blood T cell repertoires in COVID-19. CDR1 DFQATT and CDR2 SNEGSKA come from the germline V gene (reference sequence). V lost 3 bases to trimming and J lost 1 base; unmatched junction nucleotides: 6. CDR3 size: 15 residues. How the authors handled the data: For nucleated cells, counts were estimated from reference gene primer amplification. The assay was immunoSEQ multiplex PCR, and TCRdb's table has in-frame clones only and misses some. V, J and clone size are those of that table, while D and trimming were read from the DNA. The sample yields approximately 120,000 clones, roughly 86% seen once.

This sequence joins TRBV20-1 and TRBJ1-5, with TRBD1 identical over 7 bases. Sequences were obtained from peripheral blood. The clonotype comes from a human donor in a cohort sampled during active COVID-19. In DNA form, the CDR3 reads TGCAGTGCTAGTGTGGTACAGGGGAGCAATCAGCCCCAGCATTTT. Translated, it gives CSASVVQGSNQPQHF.